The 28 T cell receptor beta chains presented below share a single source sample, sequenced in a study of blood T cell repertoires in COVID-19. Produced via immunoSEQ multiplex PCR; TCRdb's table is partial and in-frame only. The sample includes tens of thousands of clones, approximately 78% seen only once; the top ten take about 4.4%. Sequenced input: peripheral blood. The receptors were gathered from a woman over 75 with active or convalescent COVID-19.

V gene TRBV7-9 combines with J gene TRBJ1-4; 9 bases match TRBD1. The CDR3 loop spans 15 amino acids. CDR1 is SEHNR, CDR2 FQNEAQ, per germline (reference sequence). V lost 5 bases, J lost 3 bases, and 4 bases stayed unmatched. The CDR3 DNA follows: TGTGCCAGCAGCCCCAGGACAGGGGCTAATGAAAAACTGTTTTTT. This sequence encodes CASSPRTGANEKLFF.

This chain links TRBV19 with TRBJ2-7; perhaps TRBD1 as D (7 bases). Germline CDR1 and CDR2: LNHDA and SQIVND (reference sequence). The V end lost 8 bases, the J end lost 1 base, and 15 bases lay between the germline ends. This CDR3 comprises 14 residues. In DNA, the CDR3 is TGTGCCAGTGGACGGAGGGACAGATCCTACGAGCAGTACTTC. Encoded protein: CASGRRDRSYEQYF.

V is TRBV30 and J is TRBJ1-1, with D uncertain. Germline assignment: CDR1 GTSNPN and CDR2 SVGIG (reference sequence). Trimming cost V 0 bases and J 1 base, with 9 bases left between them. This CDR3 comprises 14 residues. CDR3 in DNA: TGTGCCTGGAGTGTAATTACGGGGAACACTGAAGCTTTCTTT. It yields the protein CAWSVITGNTEAFF.

The CDR3 DNA is TGTGCCAGCAGCGAGTCTCGAACAGGGAACACTGAAGCTTTCTTT. The encoded protein is CASSESRTGNTEAFF. V gene TRBV7-9 combines with J gene TRBJ1-1, with a weak D call TRBD1 (5 bases). Germline CDR1 SEHNR, CDR2 FQNEAQ (reference sequence). Trimming stripped 5 bases from V and 1 base from J, with 14 bases between. This CDR3 spans 15 amino acids. The full variable domain, completed using reference TRBV7-9 and TRBJ1-1, is DTGVSQNPRHKITKRGQNVTFRCDPISEHNRLYWYRQTLGQGPEFLTYFQNEAQLEKSRLLSDRFSAERPKGSFSTLEIQRTEQGDSAMYLCASSESRTGNTEAFFGQGTRLTVV.

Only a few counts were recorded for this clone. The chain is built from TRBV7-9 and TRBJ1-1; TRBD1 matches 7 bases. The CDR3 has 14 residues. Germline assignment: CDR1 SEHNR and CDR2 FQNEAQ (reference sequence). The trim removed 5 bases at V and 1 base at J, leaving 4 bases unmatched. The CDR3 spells CASSEQGPNTEAFF. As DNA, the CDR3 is TGTGCCAGCAGCGAACAGGGGCCGAACACTGAAGCTTTCTTT.

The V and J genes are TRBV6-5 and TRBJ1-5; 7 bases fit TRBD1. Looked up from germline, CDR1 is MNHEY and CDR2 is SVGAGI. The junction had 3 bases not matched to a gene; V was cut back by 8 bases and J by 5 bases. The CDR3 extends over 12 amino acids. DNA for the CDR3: TGTGCCAGCCGACAGGGTGATCAGCCCCAGCATTTT. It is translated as CASRQGDQPQHF.

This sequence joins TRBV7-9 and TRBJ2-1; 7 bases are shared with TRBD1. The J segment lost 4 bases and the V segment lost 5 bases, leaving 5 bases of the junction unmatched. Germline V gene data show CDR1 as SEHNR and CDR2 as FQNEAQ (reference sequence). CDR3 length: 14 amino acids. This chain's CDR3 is CASSGGQAYNEQFF. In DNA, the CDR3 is TGTGCCAGCAGCGGAGGACAGGCTTACAATGAGCAGTTCTTC.

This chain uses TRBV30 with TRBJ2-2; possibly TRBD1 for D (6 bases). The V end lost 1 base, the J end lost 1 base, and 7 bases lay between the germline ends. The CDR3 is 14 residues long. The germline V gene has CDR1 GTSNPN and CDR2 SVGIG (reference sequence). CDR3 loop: CAWSATGNTGELFF. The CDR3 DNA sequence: TGTGCCTGGAGTGCGACAGGGAACACCGGGGAGCTGTTTTTT.

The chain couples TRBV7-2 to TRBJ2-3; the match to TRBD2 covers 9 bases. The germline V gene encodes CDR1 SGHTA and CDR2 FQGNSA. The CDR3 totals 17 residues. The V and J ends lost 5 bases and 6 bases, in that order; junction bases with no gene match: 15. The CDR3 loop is CASSPRLAGGRMDTQYF. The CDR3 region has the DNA TGTGCCAGCAGCCCGAGGCTGGCGGGGGGGCGTATGGATACGCAGTATTTT.

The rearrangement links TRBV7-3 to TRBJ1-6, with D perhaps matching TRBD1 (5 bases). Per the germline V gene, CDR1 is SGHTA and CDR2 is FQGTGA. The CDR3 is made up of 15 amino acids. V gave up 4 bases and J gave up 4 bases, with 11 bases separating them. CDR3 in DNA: TGTGCCAGCAGCTCACAGACAGCTTATAATTCACCCCTCCACTTT. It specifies CASSSQTAYNSPLHF.

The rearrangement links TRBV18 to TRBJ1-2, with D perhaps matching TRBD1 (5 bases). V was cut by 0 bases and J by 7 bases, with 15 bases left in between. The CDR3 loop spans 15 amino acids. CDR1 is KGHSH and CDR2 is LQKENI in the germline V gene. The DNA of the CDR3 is TGTGCCAGCTCACCACCGGGGCAGGGAAGTAGTGGCTACACCTTC. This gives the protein CASSPPGQGSSGYTF.

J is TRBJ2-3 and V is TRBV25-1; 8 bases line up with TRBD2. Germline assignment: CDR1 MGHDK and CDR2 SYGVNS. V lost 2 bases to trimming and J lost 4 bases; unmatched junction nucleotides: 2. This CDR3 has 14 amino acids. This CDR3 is CASSEPGGADTQYF. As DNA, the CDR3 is TGTGCCAGCAGTGAACCGGGGGGGGCAGATACGCAGTATTTT.

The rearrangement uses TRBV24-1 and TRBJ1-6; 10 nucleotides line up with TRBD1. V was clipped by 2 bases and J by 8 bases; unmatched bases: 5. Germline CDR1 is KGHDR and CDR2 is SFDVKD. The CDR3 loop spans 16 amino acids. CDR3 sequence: CATSDSRTGGYSPLHF. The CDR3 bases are TGTGCCACCAGTGATTCTAGGACAGGGGGTTATTCACCCCTCCACTTT.

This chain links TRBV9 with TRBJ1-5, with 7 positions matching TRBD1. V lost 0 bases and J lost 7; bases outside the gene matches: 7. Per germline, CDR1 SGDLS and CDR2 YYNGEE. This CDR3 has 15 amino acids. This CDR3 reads CASSVGEGAGQPQHF. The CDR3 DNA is TGTGCCAGCAGCGTAGGAGAGGGGGCGGGGCAGCCCCAGCATTTT.

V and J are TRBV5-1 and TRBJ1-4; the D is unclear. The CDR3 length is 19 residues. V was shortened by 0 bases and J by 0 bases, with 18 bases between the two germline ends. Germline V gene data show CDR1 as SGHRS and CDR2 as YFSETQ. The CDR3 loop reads CASSLGEGTTFATNEKLFF. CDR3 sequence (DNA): TGCGCCAGCAGCTTGGGGGAGGGTACAACCTTTGCAACTAATGAAAAACTGTTTTTT.

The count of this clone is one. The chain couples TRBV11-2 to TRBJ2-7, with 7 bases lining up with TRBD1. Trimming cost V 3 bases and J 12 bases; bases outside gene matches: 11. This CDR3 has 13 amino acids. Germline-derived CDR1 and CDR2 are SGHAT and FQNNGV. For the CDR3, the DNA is TGTGCCAGCAGCTTCCAAACAGGGGTTGAGTCGTACTTC. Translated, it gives CASSFQTGVESYF.

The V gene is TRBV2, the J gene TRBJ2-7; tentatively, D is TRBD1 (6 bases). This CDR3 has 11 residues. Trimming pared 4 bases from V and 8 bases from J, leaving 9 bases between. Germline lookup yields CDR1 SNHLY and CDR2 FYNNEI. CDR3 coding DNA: TGTGCCAGCAGTGTCCAGGGGAAGCAGTACTTC. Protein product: CASSVQGKQYF.

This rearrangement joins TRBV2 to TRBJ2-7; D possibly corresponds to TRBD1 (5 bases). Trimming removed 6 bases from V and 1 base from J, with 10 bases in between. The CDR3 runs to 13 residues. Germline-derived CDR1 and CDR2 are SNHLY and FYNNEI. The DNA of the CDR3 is TGTGCCAGCAGAGCCAGGGTATCCTACGAGCAGTACTTC. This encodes CASRARVSYEQYF.

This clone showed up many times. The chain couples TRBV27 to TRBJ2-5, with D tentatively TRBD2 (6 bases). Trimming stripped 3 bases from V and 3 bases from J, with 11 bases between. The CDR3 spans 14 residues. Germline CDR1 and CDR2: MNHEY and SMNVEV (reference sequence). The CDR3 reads CASSLRLGKETQYF. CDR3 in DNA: TGTGCCAGCAGTTTGAGACTAGGCAAAGAGACCCAGTACTTC.

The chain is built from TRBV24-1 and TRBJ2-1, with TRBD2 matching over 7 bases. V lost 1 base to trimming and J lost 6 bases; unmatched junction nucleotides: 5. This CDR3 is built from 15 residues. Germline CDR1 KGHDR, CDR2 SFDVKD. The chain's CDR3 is CATSDLGGSGNEQFF. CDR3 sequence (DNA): TGTGCCACCAGTGATTTAGGCGGGAGTGGCAATGAGCAGTTCTTC.

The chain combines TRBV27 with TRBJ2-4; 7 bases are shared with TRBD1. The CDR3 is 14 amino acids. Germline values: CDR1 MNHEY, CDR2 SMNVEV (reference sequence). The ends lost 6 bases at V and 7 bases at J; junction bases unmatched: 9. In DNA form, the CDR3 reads TGTGCCAGCAGCCAGGGACAGAATGTCAACATTCAGTACTTC. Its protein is CASSQGQNVNIQYF.

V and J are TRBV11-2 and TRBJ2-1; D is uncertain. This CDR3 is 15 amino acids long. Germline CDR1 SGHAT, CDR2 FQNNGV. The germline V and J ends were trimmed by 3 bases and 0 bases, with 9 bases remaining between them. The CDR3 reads CASSFQFSSYNEQFF. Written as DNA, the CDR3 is TGTGCCAGCAGCTTTCAGTTTTCCTCCTACAATGAGCAGTTCTTC.

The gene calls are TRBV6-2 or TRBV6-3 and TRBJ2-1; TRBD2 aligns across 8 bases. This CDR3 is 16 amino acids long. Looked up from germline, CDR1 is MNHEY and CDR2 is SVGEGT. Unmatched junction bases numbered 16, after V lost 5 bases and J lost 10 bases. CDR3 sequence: CASSGTSGQTMGEQFF. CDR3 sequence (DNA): TGTGCCAGCAGTGGAACTAGCGGACAGACAATGGGCGAGCAGTTCTTC.

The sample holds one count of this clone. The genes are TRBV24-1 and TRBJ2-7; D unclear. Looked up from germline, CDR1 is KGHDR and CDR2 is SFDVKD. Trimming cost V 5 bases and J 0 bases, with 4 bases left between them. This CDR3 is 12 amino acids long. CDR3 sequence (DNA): TGTGCCACCAGTGCCGGCTCCTACGAGCAGTACTTC. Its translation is CATSAGSYEQYF.

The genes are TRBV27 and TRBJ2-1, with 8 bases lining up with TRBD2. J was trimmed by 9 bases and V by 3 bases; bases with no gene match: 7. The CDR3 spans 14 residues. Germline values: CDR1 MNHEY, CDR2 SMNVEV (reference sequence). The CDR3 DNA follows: TGTGCCAGCAGTTTGTGGCTAGCGGGCGGTGAGCAGTTCTTC. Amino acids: CASSLWLAGGEQFF.

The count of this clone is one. The CDR3 protein is CASSIQGFQKLFF. In DNA form, the CDR3 reads TGTGCCAGCAGTATACAGGGGTTCCAAAAACTGTTTTTT. The chain links TRBV2 to TRBJ1-4; 7 nucleotides align to TRBD1. Germline V gene data show CDR1 as SNHLY and CDR2 as FYNNEI. The CDR3 consists of 13 residues. J gave up 9 bases and V 5 bases, and 6 bases lay outside the gene matches.

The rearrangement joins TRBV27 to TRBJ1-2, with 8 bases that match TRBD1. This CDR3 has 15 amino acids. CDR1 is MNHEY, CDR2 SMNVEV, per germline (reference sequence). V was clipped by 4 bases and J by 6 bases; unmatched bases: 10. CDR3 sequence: CASSSLRQGSDGYTF. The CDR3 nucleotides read TGTGCCAGCAGTTCTCTTAGACAGGGGAGCGATGGCTACACCTTC.

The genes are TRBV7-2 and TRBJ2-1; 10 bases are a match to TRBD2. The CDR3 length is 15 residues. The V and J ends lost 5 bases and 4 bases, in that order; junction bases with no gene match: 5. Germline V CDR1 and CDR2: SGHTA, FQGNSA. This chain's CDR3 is CASSLLAGAYNEQFF. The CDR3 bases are TGTGCCAGCAGCCTCCTAGCGGGAGCATACAATGAGCAGTTCTTC.